This entry lists 2 T cell receptor beta chains sequenced from one sample in a study of shared clonotypes between healthy human individuals. Clones were sequenced by immunoSEQ multiplex PCR, and TCRdb holds only the in-frame ones, with some missing. The sample lists roughly 2 million clones, around 95% occurring once. Sequenced material: naive CD4+ T cells sorted from blood. Specified subset: CD45RA+ positively selected. These receptor sequences come from a man younger than 35 in good health.

Notes on this clone: The sample holds other DNA sequences that translate to the same CDR3. The chain couples TRBV9 to TRBJ1-5; D gene ambiguous. This CDR3 is 13 amino acids long. Trimming left V 4 bases short and J 0 bases short, with 5 bases between. Germline CDR1 is SGDLS and CDR2 is YYNGEE. CDR3: CASSRDSNQPQHF. The CDR3 DNA follows: TGTGCCAGCAGCCGCGATAGCAATCAGCCCCAGCATTTT. The full variable domain, in which reference TRBV9 and TRBJ1-5 provide the parts outside the CDR3, is DSGVTQTPKHLITATGQRVTLRCSPRSGDLSVYWYQQSLDQGLQFLIQYYNGEERAKGNILERFSAQQFPDLHSELNLSSLELGDSALYFCASSRDSNQPQHFGDGTRLSIL.

V usage is TRBV10-3 and J usage is TRBJ2-6; possible D gene TRBD1, 6 bases. The germline V and J ends were trimmed by 0 bases and 2 bases, with 14 bases remaining between them. CDR3 size: 18 residues. The germline V gene has CDR1 ENHRY and CDR2 SYGVKD. This CDR3 reads CAISESFTGLAGANVLTF. CDR3 coding DNA: TGTGCCATCAGTGAGTCCTTTACAGGGCTTGCTGGGGCCAACGTCCTGACTTTC.